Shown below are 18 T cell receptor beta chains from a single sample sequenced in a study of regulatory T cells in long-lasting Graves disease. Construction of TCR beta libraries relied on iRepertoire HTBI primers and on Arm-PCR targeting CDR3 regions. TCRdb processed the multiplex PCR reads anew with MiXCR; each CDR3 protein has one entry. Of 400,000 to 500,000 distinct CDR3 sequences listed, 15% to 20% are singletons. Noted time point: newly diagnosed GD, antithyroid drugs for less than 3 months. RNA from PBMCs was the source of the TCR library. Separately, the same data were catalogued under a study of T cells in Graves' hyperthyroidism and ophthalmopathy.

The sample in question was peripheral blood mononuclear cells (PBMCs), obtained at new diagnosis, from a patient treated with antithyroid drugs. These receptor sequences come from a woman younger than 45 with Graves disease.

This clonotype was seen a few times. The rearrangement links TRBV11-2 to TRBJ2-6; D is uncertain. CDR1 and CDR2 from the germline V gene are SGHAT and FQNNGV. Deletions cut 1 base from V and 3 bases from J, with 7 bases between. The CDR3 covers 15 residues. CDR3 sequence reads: CASSLVAGGANVLTF. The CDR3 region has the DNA TGTGCCAGCAGCTTAGTAGCTGGTGGGGCCAACGTCCTGACTTTC. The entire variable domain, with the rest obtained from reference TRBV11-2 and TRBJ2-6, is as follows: EAGVAQSPRYKIIEKRQSVAFWCNPISGHATLYWYQQILGQGPKLLIQFQNNGVVDDSQLPKDRFSAERLKGVDSTLKIQPAKLEDSAVYLCASSLVAGGANVLTFGAGSRLTVL.

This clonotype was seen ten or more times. The CDR3, as DNA: TGTGCCAGCAGTAGCCGGGGGCGAGGAACCGGGGAGCTGTTTTTT. Translated: CASSSRGRGTGELFF. The J gene is TRBJ2-2, the V gene TRBV11-3; the D gene could be TRBD1 or TRBD2 (6 bases each). CDR1 and CDR2 from the germline V gene are SGHNT and YENEEA. V lost 6 bases and J 5 bases, leaving 16 bases between the germline ends. The CDR3 consists of 15 residues.

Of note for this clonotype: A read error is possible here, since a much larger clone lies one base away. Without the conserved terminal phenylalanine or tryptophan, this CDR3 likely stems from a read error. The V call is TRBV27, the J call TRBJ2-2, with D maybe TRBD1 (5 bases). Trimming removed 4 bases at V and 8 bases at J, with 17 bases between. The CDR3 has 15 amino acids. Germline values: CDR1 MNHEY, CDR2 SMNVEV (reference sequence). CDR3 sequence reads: CASSSLGHTSGELFL. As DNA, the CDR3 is TGTGCCAGCAGTTCCCTCGGACACACATCTGGGGAGCTGTTTCTT.

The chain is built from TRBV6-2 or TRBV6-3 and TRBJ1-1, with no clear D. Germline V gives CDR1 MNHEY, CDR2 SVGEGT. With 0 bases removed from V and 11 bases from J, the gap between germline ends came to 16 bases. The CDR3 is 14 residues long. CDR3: CASSYSIISPYAFF. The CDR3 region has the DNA TGTGCCAGCAGTTACTCGATCATCAGCCCCTACGCTTTCTTT.

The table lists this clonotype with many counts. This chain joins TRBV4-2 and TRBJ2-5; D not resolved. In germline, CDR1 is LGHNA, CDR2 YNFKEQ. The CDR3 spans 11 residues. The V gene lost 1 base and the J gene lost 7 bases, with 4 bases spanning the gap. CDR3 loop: CASSQGTTQYF. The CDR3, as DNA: TGTGCCAGCAGCCAAGGGACGACCCAGTACTTC.

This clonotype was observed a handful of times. Here the CDR3 reads CASTPGALGNQPQHF. The CDR3 DNA is TGTGCCAGCACCCCGGGGGCATTGGGCAATCAGCCCCAGCATTTT. V gene TRBV4-2 combines with J gene TRBJ1-5, with D perhaps matching TRBD1 (6 bases). Trimming removed 7 bases from V and 2 bases from J, with 15 bases in between. This CDR3 has 15 residues. Looked up from germline, CDR1 is LGHNA and CDR2 is YNFKEQ.

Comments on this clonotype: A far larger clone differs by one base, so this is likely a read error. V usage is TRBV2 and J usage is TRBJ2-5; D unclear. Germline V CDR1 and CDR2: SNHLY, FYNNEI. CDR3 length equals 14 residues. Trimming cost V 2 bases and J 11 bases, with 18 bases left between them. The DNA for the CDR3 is TGTGCCAGCAGTGAAACGCGATCCTACAATGAGCAGTACTTC. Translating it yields CASSETRSYNEQYF.

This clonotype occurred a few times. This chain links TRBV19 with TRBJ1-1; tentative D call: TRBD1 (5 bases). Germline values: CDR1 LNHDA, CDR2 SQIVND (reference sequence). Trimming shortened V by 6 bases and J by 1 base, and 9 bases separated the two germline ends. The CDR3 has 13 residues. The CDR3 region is CASRGGGNTEAFF. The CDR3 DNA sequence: TGTGCCAGTAGGGGGGGAGGGAACACTGAAGCTTTCTTT.

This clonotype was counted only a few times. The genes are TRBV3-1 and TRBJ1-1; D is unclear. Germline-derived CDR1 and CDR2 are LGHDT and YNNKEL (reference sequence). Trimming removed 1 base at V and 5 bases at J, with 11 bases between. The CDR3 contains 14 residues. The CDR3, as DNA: TGTGCCAGCAGCCAAGCCGTCCCCGGGACTGAAGCTTTCTTT. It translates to CASSQAVPGTEAFF.

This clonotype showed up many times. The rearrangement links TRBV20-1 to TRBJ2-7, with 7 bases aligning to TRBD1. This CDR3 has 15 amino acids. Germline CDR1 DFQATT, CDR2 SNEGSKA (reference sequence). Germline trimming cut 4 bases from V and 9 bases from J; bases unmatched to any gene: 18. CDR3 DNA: TGCAGTGCTATCGAGGGGGACAGAGACTGGCTCGGGCAGTACTTC. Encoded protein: CSAIEGDRDWLGQYF.

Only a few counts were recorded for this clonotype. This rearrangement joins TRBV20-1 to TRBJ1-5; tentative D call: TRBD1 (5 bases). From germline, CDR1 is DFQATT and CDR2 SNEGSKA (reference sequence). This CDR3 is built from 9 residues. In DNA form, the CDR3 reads TGCAGGGGGGGTCAGCCCCAGCATTTT. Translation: CRGGQPQHF.

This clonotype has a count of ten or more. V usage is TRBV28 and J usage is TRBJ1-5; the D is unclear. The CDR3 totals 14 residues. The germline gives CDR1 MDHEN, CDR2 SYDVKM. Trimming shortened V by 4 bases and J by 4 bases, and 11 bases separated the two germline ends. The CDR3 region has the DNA TGTGCCAGCAGTTCCCAAAACCCGAATCAGCCCCAGCATTTT. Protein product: CASSSQNPNQPQHF. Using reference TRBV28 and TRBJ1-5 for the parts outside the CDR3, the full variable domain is DVKVTQSSRYLVKRTGEKVFLECVQDMDHENMFWYRQDPGLGLRLIYFSYDVKMKEKGDIPEGYSVSREKKERFSLILESASTNQTSMYLCASSSQNPNQPQHFGDGTRLSIL.

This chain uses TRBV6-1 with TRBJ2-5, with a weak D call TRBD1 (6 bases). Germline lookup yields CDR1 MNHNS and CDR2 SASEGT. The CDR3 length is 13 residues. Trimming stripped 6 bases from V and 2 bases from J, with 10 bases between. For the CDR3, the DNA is TGTGCCAGCAGCACAGGGTGGCAAGAGACCCAGTACTTC. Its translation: CASSTGWQETQYF.

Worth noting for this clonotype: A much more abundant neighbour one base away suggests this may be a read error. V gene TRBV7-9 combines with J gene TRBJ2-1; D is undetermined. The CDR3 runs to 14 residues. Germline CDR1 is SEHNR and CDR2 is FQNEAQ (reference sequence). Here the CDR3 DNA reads TGTGCCAGCAGCTCCCTTAGCTCCTACAATGAGCAGTCCTTC. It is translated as CASSSLSSYNEQSF.

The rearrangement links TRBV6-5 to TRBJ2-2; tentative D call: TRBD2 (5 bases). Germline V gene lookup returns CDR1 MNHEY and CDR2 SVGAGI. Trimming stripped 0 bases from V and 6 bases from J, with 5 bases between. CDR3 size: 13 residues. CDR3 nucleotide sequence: TGTGCCAGCAGTTACTCGCGGGCCGGGGAGCTGTTTTTT. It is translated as CASSYSRAGELFF.

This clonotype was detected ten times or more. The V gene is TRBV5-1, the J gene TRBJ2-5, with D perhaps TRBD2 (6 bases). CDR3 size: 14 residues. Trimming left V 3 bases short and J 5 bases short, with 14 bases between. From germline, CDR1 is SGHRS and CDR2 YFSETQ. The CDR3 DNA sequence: TGCGCCAGCAGCTCGGAGGGTCGGGCGGAGACCCAGTACTTC. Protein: CASSSEGRAETQYF. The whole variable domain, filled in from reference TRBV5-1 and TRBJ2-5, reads KAGVTQTPRYLIKTRGQQVTLSCSPISGHRSVSWYQQTPGQGLQFLFEYFSETQRNKGNFPGRFSGRQFSNSRSEMNVSTLELGDSALYLCASSSEGRAETQYFGPGTRLLVL.

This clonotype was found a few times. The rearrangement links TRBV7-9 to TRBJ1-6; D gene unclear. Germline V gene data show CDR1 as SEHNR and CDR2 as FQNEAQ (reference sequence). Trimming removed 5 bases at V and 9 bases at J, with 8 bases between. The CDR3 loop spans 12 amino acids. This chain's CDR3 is CASSASVSPLHF. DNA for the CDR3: TGTGCCAGCAGCGCCTCGGTTTCACCCCTCCACTTT.

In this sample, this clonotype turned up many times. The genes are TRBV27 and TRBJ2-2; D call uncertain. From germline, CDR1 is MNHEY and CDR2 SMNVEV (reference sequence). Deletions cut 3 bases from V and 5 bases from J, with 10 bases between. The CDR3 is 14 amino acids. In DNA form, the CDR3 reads TGTGCCAGCAGTTTCCGGGTGGGGACCGGGGAGCTGTTTTTT. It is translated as CASSFRVGTGELFF.